This T cell receptor (beta chain) was captured by sequencing in a study of CD8+ T cells in alopecia areata. This sample's treatment: oral pan-JAK inhibitor, 5-10 mg twice daily. The authors sorted CD4+ and CD8+ T cells from PBMCs. cDNA reverse transcribed from extracted RNA served as the sequencing template. Assay: immunoSEQ multiplex PCR; the TCRdb copy retains only in-frame clones and omits some. Of approximately 280,000 clones listed, 58% are singletons. This clone has just a few counts. Antigen: not known. This CDR3 contains 16 residues. Germline trimming cut 4 bases from V and 5 bases from J; bases unmatched to any gene: 14. Germline assignment: CDR1 SGHRS and CDR2 YFSETQ. Study observations and caveats: Clarity of TCR sharing across patients fell short of that in mice, possibly HLA-related.

The sequencing used CD4+ T cells sorted from blood, collected at week 24, from a patient treated with tofacitinib. V is TRBV5-1 and J is TRBJ1-2; TRBD1 aligns across 7 bases. The TCR sequence derives from a human donor with alopecia areata. CDR3 sequence (DNA): TGCGCCAGCAGCCCCCTCCGTGAAGGGGGCAAGTATGGCTACACCTTC. Protein sequence: CASSPLREGGKYGYTF.